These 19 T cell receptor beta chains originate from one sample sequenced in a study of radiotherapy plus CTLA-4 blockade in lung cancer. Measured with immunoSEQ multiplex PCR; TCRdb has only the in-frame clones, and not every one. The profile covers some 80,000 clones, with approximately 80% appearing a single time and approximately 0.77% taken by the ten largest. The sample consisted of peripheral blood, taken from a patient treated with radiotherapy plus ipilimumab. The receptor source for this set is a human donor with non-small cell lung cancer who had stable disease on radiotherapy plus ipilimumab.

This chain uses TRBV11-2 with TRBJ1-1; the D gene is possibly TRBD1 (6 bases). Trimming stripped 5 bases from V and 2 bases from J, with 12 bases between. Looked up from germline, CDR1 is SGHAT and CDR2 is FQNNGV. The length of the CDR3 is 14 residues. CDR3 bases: TGTGCCAGCAGCCTGACAGGTTTAAACACTGAAGCTTTCTTT. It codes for CASSLTGLNTEAFF.

CDR3 loop: CASSWGLVGTGELFF. The CDR3, as DNA: TGTGCCAGCAGCTGGGGACTAGTGGGGACCGGGGAGCTGTTTTTT. The chain uses TRBV11-2 and TRBJ2-2; 8 bases match TRBD2. With V trimmed by 4 bases and J by 5 bases, 6 bases remained unmatched. From germline, CDR1 is SGHAT and CDR2 FQNNGV. This CDR3 has 15 amino acids.

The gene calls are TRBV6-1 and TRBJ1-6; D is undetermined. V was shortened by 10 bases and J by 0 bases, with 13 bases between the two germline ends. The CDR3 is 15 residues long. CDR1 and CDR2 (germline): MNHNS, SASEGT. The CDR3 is CATVPVSSYNSPLHF. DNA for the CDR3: TGTGCCACCGTTCCTGTTAGCTCCTATAATTCACCCCTCCACTTT.

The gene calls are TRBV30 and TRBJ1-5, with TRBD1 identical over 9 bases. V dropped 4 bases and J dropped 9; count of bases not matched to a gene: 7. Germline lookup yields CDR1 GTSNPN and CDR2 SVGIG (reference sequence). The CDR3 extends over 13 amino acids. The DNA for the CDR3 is TGTGCCTGGACGCGGACAGGGGAGATGCCCCAGCATTTT. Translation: CAWTRTGEMPQHF.

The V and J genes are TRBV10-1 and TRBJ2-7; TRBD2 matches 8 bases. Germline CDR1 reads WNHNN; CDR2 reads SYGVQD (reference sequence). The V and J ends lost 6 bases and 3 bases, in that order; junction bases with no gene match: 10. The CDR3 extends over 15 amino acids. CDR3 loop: CASSSAGTRGYEQYF. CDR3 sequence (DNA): TGCGCCAGCAGCTCGGCCGGGACTAGAGGCTACGAGCAGTACTTC.

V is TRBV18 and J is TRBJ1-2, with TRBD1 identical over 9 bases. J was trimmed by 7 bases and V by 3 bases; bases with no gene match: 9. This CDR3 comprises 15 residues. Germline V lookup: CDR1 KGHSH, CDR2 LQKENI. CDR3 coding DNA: TGTGCCAGCTCACCCTCCGGGACAGGGAGTGCTGGCTACACCTTC. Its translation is CASSPSGTGSAGYTF.

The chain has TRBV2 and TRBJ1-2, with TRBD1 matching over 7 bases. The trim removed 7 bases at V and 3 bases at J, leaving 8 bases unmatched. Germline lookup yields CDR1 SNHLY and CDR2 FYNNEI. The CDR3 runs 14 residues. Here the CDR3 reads CASTAPGGHYGYTF. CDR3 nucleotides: TGTGCCAGCACCGCCCCAGGGGGACACTATGGCTACACCTTC.

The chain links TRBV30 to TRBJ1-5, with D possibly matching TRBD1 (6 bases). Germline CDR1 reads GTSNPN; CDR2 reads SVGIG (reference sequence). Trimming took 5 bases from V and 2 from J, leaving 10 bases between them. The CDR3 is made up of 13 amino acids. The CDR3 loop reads CAWEGGGNQPQHF. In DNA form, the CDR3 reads TGTGCCTGGGAAGGGGGGGGCAATCAGCCCCAGCATTTT.

Written as DNA, the CDR3 is TGTGCCAGCAGTCCGACAGGGTTTCAAGAGACCCAGTACTTC. It codes for CASSPTGFQETQYF. The chain recombines TRBV27 with TRBJ2-5, with TRBD1 matching over 7 bases. This CDR3 contains 14 residues. In germline, CDR1 is MNHEY, CDR2 SMNVEV (reference sequence). V dropped 5 bases and J dropped 2; count of bases not matched to a gene: 5.

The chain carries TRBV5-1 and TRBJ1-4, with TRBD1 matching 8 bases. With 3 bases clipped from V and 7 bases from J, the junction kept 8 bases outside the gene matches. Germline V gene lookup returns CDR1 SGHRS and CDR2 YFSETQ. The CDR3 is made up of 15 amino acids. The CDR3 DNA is TGCGCCAGCAGCTGCCTCAGGGGGCGCGCTGAAAAACTGTTTTTT. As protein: CASSCLRGRAEKLFF.

CDR3 sequence reads: CASTRGGTGLTGELFF. In DNA, the CDR3 is TGTGCCAGCACGCGGGGAGGGACAGGTTTAACCGGGGAGCTGTTTTTT. The chain recombines TRBV5-5 with TRBJ2-2, with a possible D match to TRBD1 (8 bases). V lost 6 bases to trimming and J lost 5 bases, with 20 bases between them. This CDR3 spans 16 amino acids. Germline lookup yields CDR1 SGHKS and CDR2 YYEKEE (reference sequence).

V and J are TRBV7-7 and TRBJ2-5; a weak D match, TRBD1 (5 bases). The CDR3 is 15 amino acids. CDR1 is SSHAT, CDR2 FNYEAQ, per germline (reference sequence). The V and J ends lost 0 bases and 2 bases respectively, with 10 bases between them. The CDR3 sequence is CASSLAQGRQETQYF. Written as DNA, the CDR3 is TGTGCCAGCAGCTTAGCGCAGGGCAGGCAAGAGACCCAGTACTTC.

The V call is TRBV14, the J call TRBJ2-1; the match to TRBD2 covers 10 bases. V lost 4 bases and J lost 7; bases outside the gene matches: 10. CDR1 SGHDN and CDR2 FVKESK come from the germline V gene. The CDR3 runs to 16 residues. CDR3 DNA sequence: TGTGCCAGCAGCCCCGGAGGTAGCGGGGGGCAAAATGAGCAGTTCTTC. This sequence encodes CASSPGGSGGQNEQFF.

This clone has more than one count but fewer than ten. The CDR3 loop is CASSPDPRGNEQFF. The CDR3, as DNA: TGTGCCAGCTCACCAGACCCCAGGGGCAATGAGCAGTTCTTC. The chain is built from TRBV18 and TRBJ2-1; D perhaps matches TRBD1 (6 bases). V was cut by 2 bases and J by 6 bases, with 11 bases left in between. Germline V gene sequence: CDR1 KGHSH, CDR2 LQKENI. This CDR3 region has 14 residues.

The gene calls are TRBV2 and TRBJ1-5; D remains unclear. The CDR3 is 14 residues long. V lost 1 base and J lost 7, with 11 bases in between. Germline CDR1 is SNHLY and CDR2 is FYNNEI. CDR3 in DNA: TGTGCCAGCAGTGAAGAGGCCCCACACCAGCCCCAGCATTTT. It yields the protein CASSEEAPHQPQHF.

The CDR3 sequence: CASSLTRGGVNEQFF. In DNA, the CDR3 is TGTGCCAGCAGCTTAACGAGGGGAGGGGTCAATGAGCAGTTCTTC. V usage is TRBV7-3 and J usage is TRBJ2-1; TRBD2 matches at 7 bases. In germline, CDR1 is SGHTA, CDR2 FQGTGA. J was trimmed by 6 bases and V by 0 bases; bases with no gene match: 5. The CDR3 is made up of 15 amino acids.

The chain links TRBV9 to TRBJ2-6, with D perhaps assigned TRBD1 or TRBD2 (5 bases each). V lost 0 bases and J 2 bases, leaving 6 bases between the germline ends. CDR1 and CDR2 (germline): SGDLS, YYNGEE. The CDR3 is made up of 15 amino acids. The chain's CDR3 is CASSVGGAGANVLTF. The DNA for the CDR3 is TGTGCCAGCAGCGTAGGAGGGGCTGGGGCCAACGTCCTGACTTTC.

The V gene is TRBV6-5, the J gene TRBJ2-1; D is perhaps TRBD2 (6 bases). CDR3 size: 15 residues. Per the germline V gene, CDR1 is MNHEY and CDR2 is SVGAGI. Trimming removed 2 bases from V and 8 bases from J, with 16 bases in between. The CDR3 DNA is TGTGCCAGCAGTTACCGGGGGAGCAAGGGAGATGAGCAGTTCTTC. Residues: CASSYRGSKGDEQFF.

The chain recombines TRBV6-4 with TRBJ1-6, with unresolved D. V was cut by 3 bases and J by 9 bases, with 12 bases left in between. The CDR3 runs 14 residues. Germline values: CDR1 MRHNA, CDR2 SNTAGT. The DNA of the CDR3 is TGTGCCAGCAGTGAGGGTATCCGAAGTTCACCCCTCCACTTT. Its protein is CASSEGIRSSPLHF.